The 23 T cell receptor beta chains below all came from one sample that was sequenced in a study of blood T cell repertoires in COVID-19. Some clones are missing from TCRdb's copy, which holds only in-frame ones; the method was immunoSEQ multiplex PCR. There are over 250,000 clones in the sample; around 89% occur only once, and approximately 9.5% lies in the top ten. The sequencing input was PBMCs or T cells enriched from blood (not recorded which). These receptors originate from a man aged 40-49 years who had recovered from COVID-19.

The rearrangement uses TRBV6-5 and TRBJ2-5, with 7 bases lining up with TRBD1. Germline V gene data show CDR1 as MNHEY and CDR2 as SVGAGI. The V gene end was trimmed by 2 bases and the J gene end by 5 bases; junction bases not matched to a gene: 8. The CDR3 runs 15 residues. In DNA form, the CDR3 reads TGTGCCAGCAGTTACGATACAGGGGTGGGGGAGACCCAGTACTTC. This translates into CASSYDTGVGETQYF.

The genes are TRBV3-1 (or the pseudogene TRBV3-2) and TRBJ1-1; D remains ambiguous. V was cut by 4 bases and J by 2 bases, with 2 bases left in between. The CDR3 is 11 residues long. Germline loops: CDR1 LGHDT, CDR2 YNNKEL (reference sequence). CDR3 loop: CASSLNTEAFF. The CDR3 bases are TGTGCCAGCAGCCTAAACACTGAAGCTTTCTTT.

The rearrangement joins TRBV6-4 to TRBJ2-3; D remains ambiguous. Trimming shortened V by 1 base and J by 0 bases, and 8 bases separated the two germline ends. CDR3 length: 15 amino acids. The germline V gene has CDR1 MRHNA and CDR2 SNTAGT. This CDR3 is CASSDFVSSTDTQYF. The CDR3 nucleotides read TGTGCCAGCAGTGACTTTGTGTCTAGCACAGATACGCAGTATTTT.

The rearrangement joins TRBV7-2 to TRBJ1-4; tentative D call: TRBD1 (5 bases). Germline CDR1 and CDR2: SGHTA and FQGNSA. V was shortened by 5 bases and J by 4 bases, with 11 bases between the two germline ends. This CDR3 has 14 amino acids. CDR3 in amino acids: CASSPRGHNEKLFF. The CDR3 DNA is TGTGCCAGCAGCCCCCGCGGACATAATGAAAAACTGTTTTTT. The full variable domain, in which reference TRBV7-2 and TRBJ1-4 provide the parts outside the CDR3, is GAGVSQSPSNKVTEKGKDVELRCDPISGHTALYWYRQSLGQGLEFLIYFQGNSAPDKSGLPSDRFSAERTGGSVSTLTIQRTQQEDSAVYLCASSPRGHNEKLFFGSGTQLSVL.

The V and J genes are TRBV27 and TRBJ2-7; 8 bases align to TRBD1. The CDR3 has 16 residues. J was trimmed by 6 bases and V by 6 bases; bases with no gene match: 16. From germline, CDR1 is MNHEY and CDR2 SMNVEV (reference sequence). CDR3 region: CASRGFTGQGGSEQYF. CDR3 DNA sequence: TGTGCCAGCAGAGGATTTACAGGACAGGGCGGGTCCGAGCAGTACTTC.

The J gene is TRBJ2-2, the V gene TRBV10-3; D unclear. Looked up from germline, CDR1 is ENHRY and CDR2 is SYGVKD. The CDR3 is made up of 13 amino acids. With 6 bases removed from V and 7 bases from J, the gap between germline ends came to 12 bases. The CDR3 nucleotides are TGTGCCATCAGCCCTGAAATAGACGGGGAGCTGTTTTTT. Residues: CAISPEIDGELFF.

The chain recombines TRBV5-8 with TRBJ2-1, with TRBD1 matching 8 bases. The CDR3 is 15 amino acids. CDR1 and CDR2 from the germline V gene are SGHTS and YDEGEE. Trimming at V came to 1 base and at J to 3 bases, leaving 3 bases not matched to a gene. For the CDR3, the DNA is TGTGCCAGCAGCTTGCTGACAGGGGACTACAATGAGCAGTTCTTC. It codes for CASSLLTGDYNEQFF.

The chain combines TRBV14 with TRBJ2-3; 9 bases line up with TRBD2. Germline loops: CDR1 SGHDN, CDR2 FVKESK. Germline trimming cut 3 bases from V and 0 bases from J; bases unmatched to any gene: 10. This CDR3 is built from 18 residues. CDR3 bases: TGTGCCAGCAGCCAGACTAGCGGAATTGTACTTAGCACAGATACGCAGTATTTT. It yields the protein CASSQTSGIVLSTDTQYF. Full variable domain (missing parts from reference TRBV14 and TRBJ2-3): EAGVTQFPSHSVIEKGQTVTLRCDPISGHDNLYWYRRVMGKEIKFLLHFVKESKQDESGMPNNRFLAERTGGTYSTLKVQPAELEDSGVYFCASSQTSGIVLSTDTQYFGPGTRLTVL.

V gene TRBV3-1 (or the pseudogene TRBV3-2) combines with J gene TRBJ2-4; 7 bases are shared with TRBD1. CDR1 is LGHDT and CDR2 is YNNKEL in the germline V gene (reference sequence). This CDR3 has 16 residues. Trimming cost V 3 bases and J 4 bases; bases outside gene matches: 9. This CDR3 reads CASSHLQGLLKNIQYF. The DNA for the CDR3 is TGTGCCAGCAGCCACCTACAGGGGCTCCTGAAAAACATTCAGTACTTC.

The J gene is TRBJ2-7, the V gene TRBV14; 7 bases agree with TRBD1. With 2 bases clipped from V and 5 bases from J, the junction kept 9 bases outside the gene matches. Germline CDR1 is SGHDN and CDR2 is FVKESK. The CDR3 has 15 amino acids. CDR3 sequence reads: CASSQRWGQSHEQYF. The CDR3, as DNA: TGTGCCAGCAGCCAAAGGTGGGGACAGTCCCACGAGCAGTACTTC.

Here the CDR3 reads CASSQDLGLAGLSTDTQYF. In nucleotides, the CDR3 is TGCGCCAGCAGCCAAGATCTGGGGCTAGCGGGACTCAGCACAGATACGCAGTATTTT. This chain joins TRBV4-3 and TRBJ2-3, with 9 bases matching TRBD2. Trimming at V came to 0 bases and at J to 0 bases, leaving 10 bases not matched to a gene. CDR1 is LGHNA and CDR2 is YSLEER in the germline V gene. The CDR3 length is 19 residues.

The chain has TRBV5-1 and TRBJ1-2, with 8 positions matching TRBD1. V lost 6 bases and J lost 4; bases outside the gene matches: 8. CDR3 size: 14 residues. In germline, CDR1 is SGHRS, CDR2 YFSETQ. The DNA of the CDR3 is TGCGCCAGCAACCGCGAGGGACAGGTCTATGGCTACACCTTC. Protein product: CASNREGQVYGYTF.

V and J are TRBV27 and TRBJ1-2; TRBD1 matches at 11 bases. V shed 6 bases and J 7 bases; nucleotides not matched to a gene: 7. Germline loops: CDR1 MNHEY, CDR2 SMNVEV (reference sequence). This CDR3 has 14 residues. CDR3 sequence (DNA): TGTGCCAGCAGGCTCGGGACAGGGGGTACTGGCTACACCTTC. It encodes CASRLGTGGTGYTF.

The chain links TRBV7-3 to TRBJ1-2, with 7 nucleotides matching TRBD1. The V gene end was trimmed by 5 bases and the J gene end by 5 bases; junction bases not matched to a gene: 5. Germline assignment: CDR1 SGHTA and CDR2 FQGTGA. This CDR3 has 13 residues. The CDR3 is CASSQGDSYGYTF. DNA of the CDR3: TGTGCCAGCAGCCAGGGGGACAGTTATGGCTACACCTTC.

This sequence joins TRBV2 and TRBJ1-6; D unresolved. Looked up from germline, CDR1 is SNHLY and CDR2 is FYNNEI. The CDR3 extends over 15 amino acids. The V end lost 6 bases, the J end lost 9 bases, and 18 bases lay between the germline ends. This chain's CDR3 is CASRRGDRGPSPLHF. In DNA form, the CDR3 reads TGTGCCAGCAGACGAGGAGACCGAGGGCCTTCACCCCTCCACTTT.

V gene TRBV3-1 (or the pseudogene TRBV3-2) combines with J gene TRBJ1-1; a possible D gene is TRBD1 (5 bases). Trimming left V 1 base short and J 6 bases short, with 18 bases between. Looked up from germline, CDR1 is LGHDT and CDR2 is YNNKEL (reference sequence). The CDR3 consists of 16 residues. CDR3 region: CASSQVPPGVGAEAFF. The CDR3 bases are TGTGCCAGCAGCCAAGTACCCCCGGGGGTGGGCGCTGAAGCTTTCTTT.

CDR3 nucleotides: TGCGCCAGCAGCTTGGATGGGGCAGGGGCCGATGGCTACACCTTC. Translating it yields CASSLDGAGADGYTF. This chain joins TRBV5-1 and TRBJ1-2, with D tentatively TRBD1 (6 bases). With 0 bases removed from V and 6 bases from J, the gap between germline ends came to 15 bases. The CDR3 length is 15 residues. Germline values: CDR1 SGHRS, CDR2 YFSETQ.

This chain connects TRBV6-4 to TRBJ2-1, with TRBD1 matching 8 bases. The V segment lost 5 bases and the J segment 8 bases; nucleotides outside the gene matches: 11. This CDR3 region has 15 residues. Germline assignment: CDR1 MRHNA and CDR2 SNTAGT. The DNA of the CDR3 is TGTGCCAGCAGTCAGAACACAGGGGGGAGCTATGAGCAGTTCTTC. As protein: CASSQNTGGSYEQFF.

J is TRBJ1-2 and V is TRBV11-2, with D uncertain. Germline CDR1 SGHAT, CDR2 FQNNGV. V was cut by 4 bases and J by 0 bases, with 15 bases left in between. CDR3 length: 16 residues. The CDR3 region has the DNA TGTGCCAGCAGCTCCCTTAGAATCCGCGCTAACTATGGCTACACCTTC. Amino acid sequence: CASSSLRIRANYGYTF.

This chain links TRBV7-9 with TRBJ1-3, with D hard to call. The CDR3 contains 16 residues. Germline CDR1 reads SEHNR; CDR2 reads FQNEAQ (reference sequence). V dropped 6 bases and J dropped 0 bases, with 15 bases sitting between them. The CDR3 spells CASRVGSTFSGNTIYF. The CDR3 bases are TGTGCCAGCAGGGTGGGGAGCACTTTCTCTGGAAACACCATATATTTT.

The V and J genes are TRBV15 and TRBJ2-7; D perhaps matches TRBD2 (7 bases). The germline gives CDR1 LNHNV, CDR2 YYDKDF (reference sequence). V dropped 4 bases and J dropped 2 bases, with 12 bases sitting between them. This CDR3 has 14 residues. CDR3 in DNA: TGTGCCACCAGCATAAGGGGGGGACCCTACGAGCAGTACTTC. Its protein is CATSIRGGPYEQYF. Filled out from reference TRBV15 and TRBJ2-7, the complete variable domain reads DAMVIQNPRYQVTQFGKPVTLSCSQTLNHNVMYWYQQKSSQAPKLLFHYYDKDFNNEADTPDNFQSRRPNTSFCFLDIRSPGLGDTAMYLCATSIRGGPYEQYFGPGTRLTVT.

The rearrangement links TRBV6-1 to TRBJ1-5; D may be TRBD1 (6 bases). V lost 1 base, J lost 3 bases, and 13 bases lay in between. Per the germline V gene, CDR1 is MNHNS and CDR2 is SASEGT. This CDR3 spans 16 amino acids. The CDR3 DNA sequence: TGTGCCAGCAGTGAAGTGGGACAAAGATACAATCAGCCCCAGCATTTT. This codes for CASSEVGQRYNQPQHF.

V usage is TRBV5-5 and J usage is TRBJ2-3; a weak D match, TRBD2 (6 bases). V lost 5 bases and J 0 bases, leaving 10 bases between the germline ends. The CDR3 is 14 residues long. Germline V gene sequence: CDR1 SGHKS, CDR2 YYEKEE (reference sequence). CDR3 amino acids: CASSIGTSTDTQYF. Written as DNA, the CDR3 is TGTGCCAGCAGTATCGGGACTAGCACAGATACGCAGTATTTT.